The 26 T cell receptor beta chains below come from one sample, sequenced in a study of blood T cells in healthy people across ages. For the second PCR, which ran for 7 to 11 cycles, a sample-barcoded 5' primer and a J-beta primer mix were used. TCRdb recomputed calls from the 5' RACE reads with MiXCR, one row per CDR3 protein. The table shows roughly 2 million distinct CDR3 sequences, with less than 50% occurring only once. Sample: blood. The receptor source for this set is a woman in her thirties or forties in good health.

The chain uses TRBV4-2 and TRBJ2-6; 7 nucleotides match TRBD1. Germline V gene lookup returns CDR1 LGHNA and CDR2 YNFKEQ. J lost 0 bases, V lost 0 bases, and 2 bases had no gene match. This CDR3 has 17 residues. The CDR3 DNA reads TGTGCCAGCAGCCAAGATGGACAGGTCTCTGGGGCCAACGTCCTGACTTTC. This codes for CASSQDGQVSGANVLTF.

This clonotype was observed a few times. The genes are TRBV28 and TRBJ2-5; TRBD2 might be the D (6 bases). CDR3 length: 16 residues. Trimming stripped 5 bases from V and 3 bases from J, with 19 bases between. The germline V gene encodes CDR1 MDHEN and CDR2 SYDVKM. The CDR3 sequence: CASSPWRRGGEETQYF. The CDR3 DNA is TGTGCCAGCAGTCCGTGGCGACGGGGCGGGGAAGAGACCCAGTACTTC.

The gene calls are TRBV20-1 and TRBJ2-7; 11 nucleotides agree with TRBD2. The J call could be wrong; TRBJ2-5 is a better fit for the DNA end. CDR1 DFQATT and CDR2 SNEGSKA come from the germline V gene (reference sequence). The CDR3 covers 14 residues. Here the CDR3 DNA reads TGCAGTGCTACCATAGCGGGGGGGAGAGAGACCCAGTACTTC. This encodes CSATIAGGRETQYF.

The sample holds a few counts of this clonotype. The rearrangement joins TRBV15 to TRBJ2-1; TRBD2 matches 8 bases. This CDR3 contains 16 residues. V lost 1 base to trimming and J lost 7 bases; unmatched junction nucleotides: 9. The germline CDR1 and CDR2 sequences are LNHNV and YYDKDF (reference sequence). CDR3 bases: TGTGCCACCAGCAGAGTTAGCGGGGATGGTGGGAATGAGCAGTTCTTC. Protein sequence: CATSRVSGDGGNEQFF.

This clonotype came up a few times. The CDR3 bases are TGTGCCACCAGCAGAGATGGGCTTTGGGAGGGGATCAAAAGCACAGATACGCAGTATTTT. Protein: CATSRDGLWEGIKSTDTQYF. The J gene is TRBJ2-3, the V gene TRBV15; 7 bases align to TRBD2. Unmatched junction bases numbered 15, after V lost 0 bases and J lost 0 bases. This CDR3 has 20 residues. CDR1 and CDR2 (germline): LNHNV, YYDKDF (reference sequence).

This clonotype has just a few counts. The chain links TRBV5-1 to TRBJ2-7; possibly TRBD1 or TRBD2 for D (5 bases each). This CDR3 spans 14 amino acids. Germline V gene data show CDR1 as SGHRS and CDR2 as YFSETQ. Trimming took off 4 bases at V and 0 bases at J, with 11 bases between the two ends. Written as DNA, the CDR3 is TGCGCCAGCAGCGCCGCAGGGAGCTCCTACGAGCAGTACTTC. Amino acids: CASSAAGSSYEQYF.

This clonotype was detected once. The gene calls are TRBV4-1 and TRBJ2-7; D unclear. The V and J ends lost 3 bases and 5 bases respectively, with 8 bases between them. The CDR3 has 12 amino acids. The germline V gene encodes CDR1 MGHRA and CDR2 YSYEKL. The CDR3, as DNA: TGCGCCAGCAGCCATCCTTCGCACGAGCAGTACTTC. Its translation: CASSHPSHEQYF.

The rearrangement links TRBV4-1 to TRBJ2-7, with TRBD1 as a possible D gene (7 bases). In germline, CDR1 is MGHRA, CDR2 YSYEKL. The CDR3 sequence is 17 residues long. The V and J ends lost 6 bases and 5 bases respectively, with 26 bases between them. The CDR3 here is CASSRRGNTGAADEQYF. The CDR3 DNA is TGCGCCAGCAGTAGGAGGGGGAACACAGGGGCCGCGGACGAGCAGTACTTC.

There are a few counts of this clonotype. J is TRBJ2-3 and V is TRBV10-3; tentative D call: TRBD1 (5 bases). V dropped 9 bases and J dropped 0 bases, with 16 bases sitting between them. Germline lookup yields CDR1 ENHRY and CDR2 SYGVKD. This CDR3 region has 15 residues. The CDR3 here is CAISLTAISTDTQYF. The CDR3 DNA reads TGTGCCATAAGCCTGACAGCAATAAGCACAGATACGCAGTATTTT.

The V call is TRBV27, the J call TRBJ1-2; 7 bases agree with TRBD1. The V and J ends lost 8 bases and 5 bases, in that order; junction bases with no gene match: 11. The germline V gene has CDR1 MNHEY and CDR2 SMNVEV (reference sequence). The CDR3 is 14 residues long. The CDR3, as DNA: TGTGCCAGCGGAAGTACAGGGGCTTTGTATGGCTACACCTTC. Its protein product is CASGSTGALYGYTF.

The rearrangement links TRBV6-1 to TRBJ2-1; D might be TRBD2 (5 bases). Germline assignment: CDR1 MNHNS and CDR2 SASEGT. V lost 6 bases to trimming and J lost 0 bases, with 24 bases between them. This CDR3 is 19 amino acids long. This CDR3 is CASSQPSDEGRSSYNEQFF. CDR3 in DNA: TGTGCCAGCAGCCAACCATCAGACGAGGGTAGAAGCTCCTACAATGAGCAGTTCTTC.

The chain joins TRBV6-2 or TRBV6-3 to TRBJ2-7, with D perhaps matching TRBD2 (6 bases). Deletions cut 9 bases from V and 0 bases from J, with 12 bases between. Germline CDR1 reads MNHEY; CDR2 reads SVGEGT. CDR3 length equals 13 residues. In DNA, the CDR3 is TGTGCCAGTAGGGAGGCGGCCTCCTACGAGCAGTACTTC. Protein product: CASREAASYEQYF.

This clonotype appeared a few times. The rearrangement joins TRBV15 to TRBJ2-1; the D call may be TRBD1 or TRBD2 (5 bases each). Germline CDR1 is LNHNV and CDR2 is YYDKDF (reference sequence). The germline V and J ends were trimmed by 0 bases and 6 bases, with 15 bases remaining between them. This CDR3 spans 16 amino acids. DNA of the CDR3: TGTGCCACCAGCAGAGATCCACCCACGAGGGGCAATGAGCAGTTCTTC. The encoded protein is CATSRDPPTRGNEQFF.

About this clonotype itself: A read error may produce the germline difference seen at one junction end. The CDR3 sequence is CASSTSQINYGYTF. The CDR3 DNA reads TGTGCCAGCAGCACCTCACAGATTAACTATGGCTACACTTTC. The rearrangement joins TRBV7-2 to TRBJ1-2; D remains unclear. The V gene's germline CDR1 is SGHTA and CDR2 FQGNSA. CDR3 size: 14 residues.

This clonotype was detected only once. At one end, the junction sequence differs from germline, possibly due to a read error. This chain joins TRBV7-2 and TRBJ2-1; TRBD1 might be the D (6 bases). The germline CDR1 and CDR2 sequences are SGHTA and FQGNSA. CDR3 length equals 15 residues. The CDR3 sequence is CASSLGDTSYDEQFF. The CDR3 nucleotides read TGTGCCAGCAGCTTAGGGGACACATCCTACGATGAGCAGTTCTTC.

This rearrangement joins TRBV11-2 to TRBJ2-1, with TRBD2 as a possible D gene (5 bases). The closer fit of TRBJ2-7 to the DNA end suggests the J call may be wrong. The CDR3 loop spans 15 amino acids. Germline loops: CDR1 SGHAT, CDR2 FQNNGV. For the CDR3, the DNA is TGTGCCAGCAGCTGGGGAGATAACTCCTACAATGAGCAGTACTTC. It encodes CASSWGDNSYNEQYF.

This clonotype was seen more than once but under ten times. V and J are TRBV20-1 and TRBJ1-1, with TRBD1 matching 9 bases. CDR1 and CDR2 from the germline V gene are DFQATT and SNEGSKA (reference sequence). V was pared by 0 bases and J by 10 bases, with 9 bases of the junction left unmatched. The CDR3 runs 14 residues. CDR3 sequence (DNA): TGCAGTGCTAGAGAGGGTCCGGGACAGGGATCAGCTTTCTTT. Translation: CSAREGPGQGSAFF.

The chain carries TRBV5-6 and TRBJ1-2, with 7 positions matching TRBD1. Germline CDR1 reads SGHDT; CDR2 reads YYEEEE. This CDR3 has 15 residues. Unmatched junction bases numbered 9, after V lost 2 bases and J lost 5 bases. This chain's CDR3 is CASSFTGVRSYGYTF. DNA for the CDR3: TGTGCCAGCAGCTTTACAGGGGTACGGTCGTATGGCTACACCTTC.

This clonotype was counted a few times. This chain connects TRBV7-3 to TRBJ2-6, with 10 bases aligning to TRBD1. The junction had 3 bases not matched to a gene; V was cut back by 1 base and J by 0 bases. Germline-derived CDR1 and CDR2 are SGHTA and FQGTGA. This CDR3 is 18 amino acids long. The CDR3 sequence: CASSLIGTGASGANVLTF. The DNA for the CDR3 is TGTGCCAGCAGCTTAATTGGGACAGGGGCCTCTGGGGCCAACGTCCTGACTTTC.

The V and J genes are TRBV7-2 and TRBJ2-5; D is unclear. Germline V gene lookup returns CDR1 SGHTA and CDR2 FQGNSA. This CDR3 comprises 16 residues. V was pared by 6 bases and J by 0 bases, with 17 bases between. The DNA for the CDR3 is TGTGCCAGCAGTTTCGCCCCCGGGCCGAACCAAGAGACCCAGTACTTC. Residues: CASSFAPGPNQETQYF.

This clonotype showed up just a few times. This chain joins TRBV29-1 and TRBJ2-1; 10 bases fit TRBD2. CDR3 length equals 14 residues. Trimming removed 6 bases from V and 2 bases from J; junction bases left unmatched: 4. CDR1 SQVTM and CDR2 ANQGSEA come from the germline V gene. The CDR3 DNA is TGCAGCGTGCCCCTAGCGGGGGCCTACAATGAGCAGTTCTTC. It yields the protein CSVPLAGAYNEQFF.

This clonotype was seen only a few times. The chain uses TRBV20-1 and TRBJ2-5, with TRBD1 identical over 7 bases. Per the germline V gene, CDR1 is DFQATT and CDR2 is SNEGSKA (reference sequence). V trimming: 7 bases; J trimming: 1 base; junction bases outside the gene matches: 3. The CDR3 consists of 12 residues. The CDR3 loop reads CSETGSQETQYF. Written as DNA, the CDR3 is TGCAGTGAGACAGGGTCCCAAGAGACCCAGTACTTC.

This clonotype was counted a few times. V usage is TRBV7-8 and J usage is TRBJ2-3; no clear D. Germline V gives CDR1 SGHVS, CDR2 FQNEAQ. The CDR3 length is 16 residues. V lost 6 bases to trimming and J lost 6 bases, with 22 bases between them. The CDR3 region has the DNA TGTGCCAGCAGTCCAGCCCGGGCCCTCGTCAAGGATACGCAGTATTTT. As protein: CASSPARALVKDTQYF.

Of note for this clonotype: The junction does not match germline at one end; this may be a read error. The V call is TRBV20-1, the J call TRBJ1-2; tentatively, D is TRBD1 (5 bases). Per the germline V gene, CDR1 is DFQATT and CDR2 is SNEGSKA (reference sequence). CDR3 length: 14 amino acids. The CDR3 loop reads CSVRDRGRTYGYTF. As DNA, the CDR3 is TGCAGTGTTAGAGATAGGGGCAGGACCTATGGCTACACCTTC.

The rearrangement joins TRBV2 to TRBJ2-5; D might be TRBD1 (5 bases). The J call may be incorrect, as the DNA end agrees better with TRBJ2-7. This CDR3 region has 13 residues. Per the germline V gene, CDR1 is SNHLY and CDR2 is FYNNEI. The CDR3 region has the DNA TGTGCCAGCAGTGATTCAGGGTTTGGCGAGCAGTACTTC. Amino acid sequence: CASSDSGFGEQYF.

This sequence joins TRBV3-1 and TRBJ1-2; D gene uncertain. V dropped 4 bases and J dropped 4 bases, with 13 bases sitting between them. The germline CDR1 and CDR2 sequences are LGHDT and YNNKEL (reference sequence). The CDR3 spans 14 residues. CDR3 region: CASSLGTRSYGYTF. DNA of the CDR3: TGTGCCAGCAGCCTTGGTACTAGAAGCTATGGCTACACCTTC.